This entry describes one T cell receptor (beta chain). TCRdb's copy holds only in-frame clones and misses some; the assay was immunoSEQ multiplex PCR. Found here are some 15,000 clones, roughly 72% of them singletons; the top ten hold about 25%. The CDR3 contains 14 residues. Germline CDR1 is MNHEY and CDR2 is SVGAGI. Germline trimming cut 5 bases from V and 3 bases from J; bases unmatched to any gene: 4. This specimen comes from a study of T cells after somatic rescue of genetic block. Input material: peripheral blood mononuclear cells (PBMCs). This clonotype originated in a man aged 18 to 29. The chain joins TRBV6-5 to TRBJ2-3; 8 bases line up with TRBD2. For the CDR3, the DNA is TGTGCCAGCAGTCGCCGGGAGGGAACAGATACGCAGTATTTT. Amino acid sequence: CASSRREGTDTQYF.